The clone carrying this T cell receptor (beta chain) came up a few times. Antigen: not known. One entry per CDR3 protein, called by TCRdb with MiXCR from the 5' RACE reads. The data show roughly 250,000 distinct CDR3 sequences, over 13% seen once. This sample stems from a study of identical twins. Study conclusions and caveats: Cord blood beta clonotypes present at high abundance carried fewer insertions; no such pattern appeared in memory repertoires. Some out-of-frame alpha sequences were shared by twins, and these showed excess low generation probability.

V was trimmed by 7 bases and J by 1 base, leaving 13 bases between them. From germline, CDR1 is MNHEY and CDR2 SMNVEV (reference sequence). The CDR3 runs to 15 residues. The receptor's source is a woman between 18 and 30 years old in good health. Input material: memory (CD45RO+) T cells sorted from blood. The chain couples TRBV27 to TRBJ2-2, with D maybe TRBD1 (6 bases). CDR3 sequence reads: CASTTGTMNTGELFF. CDR3 coding DNA: TGTGCCAGCACCACCGGGACAATGAACACCGGGGAGCTGTTTTTT.